A selection of T cell receptor beta chains follows, all from one sample in a study of control samples from healthy donors and cancer patients. Clones were read by immunoSEQ multiplex PCR, and TCRdb kept only the in-frame ones, dropping some. The sample holds roughly 29,000 clones, less than 80% seen once. The sequenced sample consisted of PBMCs. The source is a man in his sixties with head and neck cancer. Each CDR3 is given with its conserved first and last residue. The order of the fields is V gene, J gene, D gene, clone size, CDR3 DNA, CDR3 protein. The D gene is left open where the match is weak. Clone size appears in some rows only: once, few, many, or a class for an expanded clone.

>TRBV7-9|TRBJ1-5|.|.
TGTGCCAGCAGCTTAGGTGATAGCAATCAGCCCCAGCATTTT
CASSLGDSNQPQHF
>TRBV6-4|TRBJ2-1|TRBD2|few
TGTGCCAGCAGTGACGACGGTGGAAGCGGGGGGGGCTACAATGAGCAGTTCTTC
CASSDDGGSGGGYNEQFF
>TRBV2|TRBJ2-1|.|.
TGTGCCAGGAAGACAGATACATACAATGAGCAGTTCTTC
CARKTDTYNEQFF
>TRBV7-2|TRBJ2-7|.|.
TGTGCCAGCACCCGGGCCCGGGGCCCCTACGAGCAGTACTTC
CASTRARGPYEQYF
>TRBV5-6|TRBJ2-2|.|.
TGTGCCAGTCTAATAGGAGGCACCGGGGAGCTGTTTTTT
CASLIGGTGELFF
>TRBV11-2|TRBJ1-2|TRBD1|.
TGTGCCAGCAGCTTAGATCTTACAGGGGGCGTTGGCTACACCTTC
CASSLDLTGGVGYTF
>TRBV6-5|TRBJ1-1|.|.
TGTGCCAGCATTCAAGGGTCACGGACTGAAGCTTTCTTT
CASIQGSRTEAFF
>TRBV6-1|TRBJ2-3|TRBD2|few
TGTGCCAGCAGTGAAGCTAGCGGGAGCCCAGATACGCAGTATTTT
CASSEASGSPDTQYF
>TRBV28|TRBJ2-3|TRBD2|.
TGTGCCAGCAGCTACAGACTAGCGGGAGCGGATACGCAGTATTTT
CASSYRLAGADTQYF
>TRBV27|TRBJ2-2|.|.
TGTGCCAGCAGGTGGGGAGTCACCGGGGAGCTGTTTTTT
CASRWGVTGELFF
>TRBV19|TRBJ2-6|.|.
TGTGCCAGTAAAAGGTCAGAAACTCTGGGAGCCAACGTCCTGACTTTC
CASKRSETLGANVLTF
>TRBV19|TRBJ1-1|.|.
TGTGCCAGTAGTATTACAGGGATGAACACTGAAGCTTTCTTT
CASSITGMNTEAFF
>TRBV3-1/TRBV3-2|TRBJ1-6|.|.
TGTGCCAGCAGCCCGTCCGATAATTCACCCCTCCACTTT
CASSPSDNSPLHF
>TRBV28|TRBJ2-7|TRBD2|once
TGTGCCAGCACCTTAGCGGGGTACGAGCAGTACTTC
CASTLAGYEQYF